This entry describes one T cell receptor (beta chain). Antigen specificity is unknown. TCRdb's copy holds only in-frame clones and misses some; the assay was immunoSEQ multiplex PCR. Of tens of thousands of clones in the sample, roughly 94% were seen once. The data were obtained in a study of circulating and synovial CD4+ cells in juvenile arthritis. Study results and caveats: Bulk blood CD4 samples held at least an order of magnitude more or fewer genomes than CPL. Diversity here was lower than in bulk blood CD4 cells. Circulating pathogenic-like lymphocytes shared a substantially higher fraction of CDR3 sequences with synovium than bulk blood.

Donors were patients with active juvenile idiopathic arthritis. Sequences were obtained from CD4+ T cells from blood. The TCR was taken from a human donor with juvenile idiopathic arthritis.

The CDR3 protein is CASSLRGTSGNPSTDTQYF. The CDR3 DNA is TGTGCCAGCAGCCTACGAGGGACTAGCGGGAACCCTAGCACAGATACGCAGTATTTT. The chain employs TRBV11-2 and TRBJ2-3; 13 nucleotides agree with TRBD2. Germline lookup yields CDR1 SGHAT and CDR2 FQNNGV. V lost 5 bases, J lost 0 bases, and 11 bases stayed unmatched. The CDR3 spans 19 residues.